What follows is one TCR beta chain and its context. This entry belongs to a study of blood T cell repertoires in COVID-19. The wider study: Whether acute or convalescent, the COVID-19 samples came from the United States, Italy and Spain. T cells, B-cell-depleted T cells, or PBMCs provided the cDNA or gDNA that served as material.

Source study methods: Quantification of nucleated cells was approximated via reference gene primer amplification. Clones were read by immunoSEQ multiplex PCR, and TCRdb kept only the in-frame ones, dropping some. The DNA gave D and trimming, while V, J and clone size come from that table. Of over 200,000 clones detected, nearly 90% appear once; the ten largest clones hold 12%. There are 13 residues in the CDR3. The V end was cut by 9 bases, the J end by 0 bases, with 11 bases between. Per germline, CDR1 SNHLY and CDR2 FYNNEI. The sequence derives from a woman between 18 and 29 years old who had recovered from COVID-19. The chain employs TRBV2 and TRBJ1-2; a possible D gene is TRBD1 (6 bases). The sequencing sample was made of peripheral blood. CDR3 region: CARTGDPNYGYTF. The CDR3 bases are TGTGCCAGGACAGGCGATCCTAACTATGGCTACACCTTC.